The entry below gives a single TCR beta chain sequence along with its context. The clone's antigen remains unknown. Nothing much larger sits one base from this clone, and base qualities are not available. Library prep was done by 5' RACE. The sequencing machine was an Illumina HiSeq 2500. A second PCR of roughly 7 to 11 cycles was performed with a sample-barcoded 5' primer and a J-beta primer mix. A unique molecular identifier was introduced onto each TCR beta cDNA molecule by a template-switch 5' adaptor carrying 12 random nucleotides. At least 2.5 million CDR3-containing paired-end reads were obtained from each sample. All of the RNA was converted into first-strand cDNA using the Mint cDNA synthesis kit, with a TRBC-specific oligonucleotide serving as the primer. Following uracil-DNA glycosylase treatment, all cDNA underwent a first 18-cycle PCR with the universal primers M1SS and BC2_uni_R. The original pipeline was this. For normalization, 1 million high-quality reads, each with a distinct molecular identifier, were randomly selected from each sample. Instead of being binned into consensus sequences, reads that shared molecular identifiers were thrown out. CDR3 identification, clonotype clustering and error correction used MiTCR with a Q25 quality threshold and the strictest error-elimination algorithm. A nonparametric unseen species model with Euler transformation was used to estimate lower-bound total TCR beta diversity. The public reads were reanalyzed by TCRdb: fastp trimming at Q25, MiXCR alignment, in-frame beta chains only. CDR3 protein duplicates are merged, each entry listing the most common genes and DNA. These V and J calls rely on TCRdb rather than the paper's analysis. The sample table holds 1.5 million to 2 million distinct CDR3 sequences, of which 28% were seen once. The top ten hold 7.7% of the sample.

The approximately 39 donors, aged 6 to 90 years, were systemically healthy Caucasian individuals from Russia. Each donor gave ten milliliters of peripheral blood, drawn into EDTA-treated Vacutainer tubes. Ficoll-Paque density-gradient centrifugation was used to isolate PBMCs, with at least 7 million obtained per sample. Total RNA was extracted from PBMCs with Trizol reagent, with at least 6 micrograms obtained per sample. Naive CD45RAhigh/CD27high T cell percentages were measured by flow cytometry on a PBMC aliquot from every donor. V sheds 3 bases and J sheds 13 bases, leaving 22 bases between their ends. The CDR3 holds 15 amino acids from the cysteine to the phenylalanine. The only DNA kept is the CDR3, 45 bases in frame from the first base. Looking up the germline V gene yields CDR1 MGHDK and CDR2 SYGVNS. The data were taken from a study of blood T cells in healthy people across ages (dated by TCRdb to about 2015). For the wider study: In model experiments, template switching captured roughly one uniquely barcoded TCR beta cDNA molecule for every two T cells. Using deep sequencing normalized with unique cDNA molecular identifiers, the study measured how TCR beta repertoire diversity changes with age. The donors were divided into four age groups: young (average approximately 15 years), middle-aged (roughly 42), aged (approximately 59) and long-lived (about 79). To avoid experimental bias, donors of different ages were randomly spread across the sequencing lanes. Two additional independent replicas of 1 million unique cDNA reads from the same blood draw were analyzed for two donors (one aged 18 to 30 and one aged 80 or older). Study-level results and caveats: Observed TCR beta diversity per million T cells fell roughly linearly with age, and a significant reduction was already apparent by age about 36. Estimates of total diversity from one million sequenced T cells were regarded as lower bounds and underestimates. Compared with the aged group, the long-lived group had more naive CD4+ T cells, fewer expanded clones and increased TCR diversity, a pattern suggesting age selection. There was a strong correlation between observed TCR beta diversity and the percentage of naive T cells measured by flow cytometry. Conclusive comparison of naive and antigen-experienced compartments was prevented by the profiling of bulk unsorted PBMCs. The CMV infection status of donors was not known, potentially confounding age-related changes in expanded clonotypes.

The V and J segments used are TRBV25-1 and TRBJ2-1; the best D guess is TRBD2, with 6 bases matching. The TCR originated in a woman younger than 45 in good health. Specimen: blood. For the CDR3, the sequence is CASSDSTRPGETQFF. The DNA reads TGTGCCAGCAGTGATTCAACTCGCCCGGGGGAGACCCAGTTCTTC.